This is a list of T cell receptor beta chains from one sample in a study of regulatory T cells in long-lasting Graves disease. TCRdb itself ran the multiplex PCR reads through MiXCR, one entry per CDR3 protein. Here the sample spans around 400,000 distinct CDR3 sequences, 12% being singletons. These same records also appear under a second study, on T cells in Graves' hyperthyroidism and ophthalmopathy.

The sample here was peripheral blood mononuclear cells (PBMCs), taken at new diagnosis, from a patient treated with antithyroid drugs. The source of these receptors is a woman aged 18-29 years with Graves disease. CDR3s include the opening cysteine and the closing phenylalanine or tryptophan. A D gene is named only where the DNA matches it firmly. The listing skips clone size in some rows; elsewhere it reads once, few, many or a size class.

v_gene	d_gene	abundance	j_gene	CDR3aa	CDR3nt
TRBV12-3/TRBV12-4	.	many	TRBJ1-5	CASSLDGFQPQHF	TGTGCCAGCAGTTTAGATGGGTTTCAGCCCCAGCATTTT
TRBV7-2	.	few	TRBJ1-2	CASSRTIDGRGYTF	TGTGCCAGCAGCCGGACTATAGACGGGCGAGGCTACACCTTC
TRBV2	TRBD2	many	TRBJ2-7	CASSVGTRDEQYF	TGTGCCAGCAGTGTGGGGACTAGGGACGAGCAGTACTTC
TRBV24-1	.	many	TRBJ2-2	CATSDLDRELFF	TGTGCCACCAGTGACCTAGACAGGGAGCTGTTTTTT
TRBV7-9	.	few	TRBJ2-5	CASSLWTAYQETQYF	TGTGCCAGCAGCTTATGGACAGCGTACCAAGAGACCCAGTACTTC
TRBV12-3/TRBV12-4	TRBD2	many	TRBJ2-1	CASTHRRGLAGGPYRPGQFF	TGTGCCAGCACCCACCGGCGAGGACTAGCGGGGGGACCGTATCGTCCTGGGCAGTTCTTC
TRBV12-3/TRBV12-4	.	few	TRBJ2-3	CASSSWKPGGSDTQYF	TGTGCCAGCAGCTCCTGGAAGCCTGGCGGGTCAGATACGCAGTATTTT
TRBV29-1	.	.	TRBJ2-5	CSVTGDYQETQYF	TGCAGCGTTACAGGCGACTACCAAGAGACCCAGTACTTC
TRBV6-2/TRBV6-3	.	many	TRBJ2-3	CASSYSKSSVGADTQYF	TGTGCCAGCAGTTACTCGAAGTCCAGCGTAGGGGCAGATACGCAGTATTTT
TRBV4-1	.	few	TRBJ2-5	CASSQGQGGKIQETQYF	TGCGCCAGCAGCCAAGGTCAAGGGGGGAAGATCCAAGAGACCCAGTACTTC
TRBV4-2	.	.	TRBJ2-1	CASSQEMPEWRDSYNEQFF	TGTGCCAGCAGCCAAGAAATGCCCGAGTGGAGGGACTCCTACAATGAGCAGTTCTTC
TRBV7-2	.	many	TRBJ2-4	CASSLGFALAKNIQYF	TGTGCCAGCAGCTTGGGTTTTGCTTTAGCCAAAAACATTCAGTACTTC
TRBV29-1	TRBD2	few	TRBJ2-7	CSVVIWEGFYEQYF	TGCAGCGTTGTCATTTGGGAGGGGTTCTACGAGCAGTACTTC
TRBV7-2	.	many	TRBJ2-1	CASSFGQSEQFF	TGTGCCAGCAGCTTCGGACAGAGTGAGCAGTTCTTC
TRBV6-1	TRBD2	many	TRBJ2-7	CASSQRQAITLWGLAGGSLCEQYF	TGTGCCAGCAGTCAACGACAGGCTATAACATTGTGGGGACTAGCGGGAGGTTCACTATGCGAGCAGTACTTC
TRBV12-3/TRBV12-4	.	many	TRBJ1-2	CASAQGTGYGYTF	TGTGCCAGCGCCCAGGGAACAGGCTATGGCTACACCTTC
TRBV20-1	.	.	TRBJ2-1	CSATGGLHNEQFF	TGCAGTGCTACAGGGGGGCTCCATAATGAGCAGTTCTTC
TRBV5-1	TRBD2	many	TRBJ2-5	CASSLAVLAGTQETQYF	TGCGCCAGCAGCTTGGCCGTCCTAGCGGGAACGCAAGAGACCCAGTACTTC
TRBV3-1	.	many	TRBJ2-5	CASSRVPKGRTQYF	TGTGCCAGCAGCCGAGTCCCTAAGGGGAGGACCCAGTACTTC
TRBV20-1	TRBD2	many	TRBJ2-1	CSASWDYSYNEQFF	TGCAGTGCTAGTTGGGACTACTCCTACAATGAGCAGTTCTTC
TRBV2	.	many	TRBJ1-1	CASSELIPRGAFF	TGTGCCAGCAGTGAATTAATCCCGAGGGGAGCTTTCTTT
TRBV2	.	many	TRBJ1-5	CASSEVLEGFQPQHF	TGTGCCAGCAGTGAAGTTTTGGAGGGGTTTCAGCCCCAGCATTTT
TRBV20-1	.	.	TRBJ1-4	CSAAHSATNEKLFF	TGCAGTGCTGCTCACAGTGCAACTAATGAAAAACTGTTTTTT
TRBV10-3	.	few	TRBJ1-5	CAISARLDQPQHF	TGTGCCATCAGCGCTCGACTGGATCAGCCCCAGCATTTT
TRBV7-2	TRBD2	many	TRBJ2-7	CASSLVLAGGAHF	TGTGCCAGCAGCTTAGTGCTAGCGGGAGGGGCTCACTTC
TRBV7-9	.	.	TRBJ1-3	CASSHGRAGDGNTIYF	TGTGCCAGCAGCCACGGCCGGGCAGGGGACGGAAACACCATATATTTT
TRBV7-9	.	many	TRBJ2-1	CASSPPRGQIYNEQFF	TGTGCCAGCAGCCCGCCCCGTGGACAGATATACAATGAGCAGTTCTTC
TRBV27	TRBD1	many	TRBJ1-1	CASTGTGFTEAFF	TGTGCCAGCACCGGGACAGGTTTTACTGAAGCTTTCTTT
TRBV10-3	TRBD2	many	TRBJ2-3	CAIRGTSGADTQYF	TGTGCCATCAGGGGGACTAGCGGGGCAGATACGCAGTATTTT
TRBV6-1	.	many	TRBJ2-1	CASLSLDFGYNEQFF	TGTGCCAGCCTCTCCCTGGACTTTGGGTACAATGAGCAGTTCTTC
TRBV9	TRBD1	few	TRBJ1-1	CASTREGQGGTEAFF	TGTGCCAGCACCCGGGAAGGACAGGGGGGCACTGAAGCTTTCTTT
TRBV5-1	.	.	TRBJ2-1	CASSRGTFLTNEQFF	TGCGCCAGCAGCCGGGGCACCTTTTTGACCAATGAGCAGTTCTTC
TRBV6-1	.	many	TRBJ1-2	CASRTPERYGYTF	TGTGCCAGCAGAACCCCCGAGCGGTATGGCTACACCTTC
TRBV29-1	TRBD2	many	TRBJ2-1	CSARTSGSLFSYNEQFF	TGCAGCGCCAGGACTAGCGGATCCTTGTTTTCCTACAATGAGCAGTTCTTC